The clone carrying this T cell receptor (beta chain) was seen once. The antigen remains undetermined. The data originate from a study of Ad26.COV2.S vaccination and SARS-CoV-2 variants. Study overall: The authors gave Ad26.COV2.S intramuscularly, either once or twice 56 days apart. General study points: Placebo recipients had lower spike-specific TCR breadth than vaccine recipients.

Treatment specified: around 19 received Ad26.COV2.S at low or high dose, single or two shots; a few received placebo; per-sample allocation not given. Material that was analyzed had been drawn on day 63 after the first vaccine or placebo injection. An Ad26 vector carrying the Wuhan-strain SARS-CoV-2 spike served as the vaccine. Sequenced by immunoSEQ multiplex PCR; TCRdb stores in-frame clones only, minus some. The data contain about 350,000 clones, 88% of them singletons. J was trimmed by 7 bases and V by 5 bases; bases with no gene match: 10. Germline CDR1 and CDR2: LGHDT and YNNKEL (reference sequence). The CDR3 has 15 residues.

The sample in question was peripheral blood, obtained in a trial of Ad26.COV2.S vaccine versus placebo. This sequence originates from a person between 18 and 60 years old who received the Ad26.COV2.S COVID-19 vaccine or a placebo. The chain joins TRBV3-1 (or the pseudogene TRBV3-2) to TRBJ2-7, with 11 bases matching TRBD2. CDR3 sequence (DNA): TGTGCCAGCAGCACTCCGGGACTAGCGGAAGAAGAGCAGTACTTC. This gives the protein CASSTPGLAEEEQYF.